The 2 T cell receptor beta chains below all came from one sample that was sequenced in a study of shared clonotypes between healthy human individuals (dated by TCRdb to 2019 to 2021). Library generation was performed with the immunoSEQ multiplex PCR assay. TCRdb stores this immuneACCESS table with in-frame sequences only. Part of the clones is absent; in the studies checked, under half of the shortfall reflects unresolved V genes, and no reason is known for the rest. The sample table shows roughly 500,000 clones, and 90% to 96% are seen once. Less than 0.06% of the sample goes to the ten largest clones. Sample: naive CD4+ T cells sorted from blood. The cell subset or site label for this specimen denotes: CD45RA+ positively selected. These receptors originate from a woman younger than 45 in good health.

The rearrangement uses TRBV2 and TRBJ1-5; D gene unclear. Germline CDR1 SNHLY, CDR2 FYNNEI. This CDR3 has 12 residues. V was clipped by 11 bases and J by 5 bases, with 13 bases between them. The CDR3: CASNGADQPQHF. DNA of the CDR3: TGTGCCTCCAACGGCGCGGATCAGCCCCAGCATTTT.

The chain joins TRBV23-1 to TRBJ1-6; 7 nucleotides match TRBD1. TRBV23-1 is an ORF, with its function uncertain. J was trimmed by 0 bases and V by 4 bases; bases with no gene match: 6. The CDR3 runs to 17 residues. The CDR3 nucleotides are TGCGCCAGCAGTCCTAGGACAGGCGGCTCCTATAATTCACCCCTCCACTTT. Translating gives CASSPRTGGSYNSPLHF.